The present TCR beta chain was sequenced within a study of blood T cells in healthy people across ages. The authors ran a second PCR of about 7 to 11 cycles using a sample-barcoded 5' primer and a J-beta primer mix. Each cDNA molecule carried a tag from a template-switch adaptor that contained 12 random nucleotides. Via MiXCR, TCRdb re-called the 5' RACE reads, giving one row per CDR3 protein. Here the sample spans roughly 680,000 distinct CDR3 sequences, about 52% being singletons. Every sample yielded at least 6.5 million isolated PBMCs. The CDR3 totals 15 residues. Germline CDR1 reads MNHEY; CDR2 reads SVGEGT. The ends were cut back, 4 bases at V and 0 bases at J, with 13 bases in the middle. A single count supports this clonotype.

The V and J genes are TRBV6-2 or TRBV6-3 and TRBJ2-7, with a possible D match to TRBD1 (6 bases). Source material: blood. The sequence was collected from a woman aged 55-70 years in good health. The DNA of the CDR3 is TGTGCCAGCAGTTCAGGGGCAAGAATCTCCTACGAGCAGTACTTC. Its translation: CASSSGARISYEQYF.